This TCR beta chain was sequenced for a study of blood T cell repertoires in COVID-19. The wider study: Collection of acute and convalescent COVID-19 samples took place in the United States, Italy and Spain. In each case, the material was cDNA or gDNA derived from T cells, B-cell-depleted T cells, or PBMCs.

The CDR3 loop spans 14 amino acids. Per germline, CDR1 SGHDT and CDR2 YYEEEE. Between the trimmed V and J ends, which lost 0 bases and 4 bases, there was a span of 5 bases. The authors' processing: Using reference gene primer amplification, nucleated cell counts were estimated. Method: immunoSEQ multiplex PCR; TCRdb's copy keeps in-frame clones and lacks some. The DNA was the basis for D and trimming; V, J and clone size are from that table. The profile shows about 64,000 clones, 80% to 90% of them singletons. The chain is built from TRBV5-6 and TRBJ1-6; no clear D. Material: peripheral blood. This clonotype was obtained from a man aged 35 to 55 with acute or convalescent COVID-19. The CDR3 loop reads CASSLDGYNSPLHF. The CDR3 DNA is TGTGCCAGCAGCTTGGACGGGTATAATTCACCCCTCCACTTT.